The rows below give T cell receptor beta chains drawn from one sample of a study of vaccination effects on CD4 cells after COVID-19. Antigens of these TCRs are unknown. Measured with immunoSEQ multiplex PCR; TCRdb has only the in-frame clones, and not every one. Here the sample spans about 28,000 clones, around 67% being singletons. The sequencing used CD4+ T cells from PBMCs cultured with HCoV-NL63 spike peptides, collected after COVID-19 vaccination. These receptors all come from a human donor who received a COVID-19 vaccine. Both conserved end residues are part of each CDR3. The D gene is left open where the match is weak. A clone size is listed for some rows: how often the clone was seen (once, few, many), or a class if it is expanded.

j_gene: TRBJ2-2
d_gene: TRBD2
abundance: .
v_gene: TRBV5-6
CDR3nt: TGTGCCAGCAGCTTAATAGCGGGAGGGCCATCAGTAGGAGCCGGGGAGCTGTTTTTT
CDR3aa: CASSLIAGGPSVGAGELFF

j_gene: TRBJ2-4
d_gene: .
abundance: .
v_gene: TRBV2
CDR3nt: TGTGCCAGCAGTGTAAGTGAGGTCGGGCAATACAACATTCAGTACTTC
CDR3aa: CASSVSEVGQYNIQYF

j_gene: TRBJ2-7
d_gene: TRBD2
abundance: .
v_gene: TRBV29-1
CDR3nt: TGCAGCGTTGAACTCGGGGGGACTTCCTACGAGCAGTACTTC
CDR3aa: CSVELGGTSYEQYF

j_gene: TRBJ2-3
d_gene: .
abundance: few
v_gene: TRBV24-1
CDR3nt: TGTGCCACCAGAGGGGACGGAGTGGATACGCAGTATTTT
CDR3aa: CATRGDGVDTQYF

j_gene: TRBJ1-5
d_gene: .
abundance: .
v_gene: TRBV30
CDR3nt: TGTGCCTGGAGTGAGGAGGGATTCCAGCCCCAGCATTTT
CDR3aa: CAWSEEGFQPQHF

j_gene: TRBJ1-5
d_gene: TRBD1
abundance: .
v_gene: TRBV19
CDR3nt: TGTGCCAGTAGCCACCGAGGGGACAGGGGCAATCAGCCCCAGCATTTT
CDR3aa: CASSHRGDRGNQPQHF

j_gene: TRBJ1-5
d_gene: .
abundance: medium-sized
v_gene: TRBV12-3/TRBV12-4
CDR3nt: TGTGCCAGCGCCCGGGGAGGCAATCAGCCCCAGCATTTT
CDR3aa: CASARGGNQPQHF

j_gene: TRBJ1-2
d_gene: .
abundance: .
v_gene: TRBV19
CDR3nt: TGTGCCAGTAGTCCAGACATCTATGGCTACACCTTC
CDR3aa: CASSPDIYGYTF

j_gene: TRBJ2-1
d_gene: .
abundance: few
v_gene: TRBV9
CDR3nt: TGTGCCAGCAGCGTACCGGGGCGGGGAGGCAACAATGAGCAGTTCTTC
CDR3aa: CASSVPGRGGNNEQFF

j_gene: TRBJ1-2
d_gene: .
abundance: .
v_gene: TRBV2
CDR3nt: TGTGCCAGCAGTCAGACCGCGGCTTCCTATGGCTACACCTTC
CDR3aa: CASSQTAASYGYTF

j_gene: TRBJ1-4
d_gene: .
abundance: .
v_gene: TRBV24-1
CDR3nt: TGTGCCACCAGTGATTGGGAGCTCGGGGCGAATGAAAAACTGTTTTTT
CDR3aa: CATSDWELGANEKLFF

j_gene: TRBJ2-5
d_gene: .
abundance: .
v_gene: TRBV5-1
CDR3nt: TGCGCCAGCACTACCAGCGTTTACCAAGAGACCCAGTACTTC
CDR3aa: CASTTSVYQETQYF

j_gene: TRBJ2-5
d_gene: .
abundance: .
v_gene: TRBV5-4
CDR3nt: TGTGCCAGCAGCTCGACAGGCTTCATCAAGGAGACCCAGTACTTC
CDR3aa: CASSSTGFIKETQYF

j_gene: TRBJ1-1
d_gene: .
abundance: .
v_gene: TRBV5-1
CDR3nt: TGCGCCAGCAGCTTAGGGATGGGGAGGACTGAAGCTTTCTTT
CDR3aa: CASSLGMGRTEAFF

j_gene: TRBJ1-2
d_gene: .
abundance: .
v_gene: TRBV10-1
CDR3nt: TGCGCCAGCAGCCCGGGACAAGACTATGGCTACACCTTC
CDR3aa: CASSPGQDYGYTF

j_gene: TRBJ2-1
d_gene: .
abundance: .
v_gene: TRBV9
CDR3nt: TGTGCCAGCACCCCAGACCCGGGGGGGAGGGGGCTGGCTAGGGAGCAGTTCTTC
CDR3aa: CASTPDPGGRGLAREQFF

j_gene: TRBJ2-7
d_gene: .
abundance: .
v_gene: TRBV5-1
CDR3nt: TGCGCCAGCAGCTTCTCTCCGGGACCGTCAAACAGCGAGCAGTACTTC
CDR3aa: CASSFSPGPSNSEQYF

j_gene: TRBJ2-7
d_gene: TRBD1
abundance: .
v_gene: TRBV3-1/TRBV3-2
CDR3nt: TGTGCCAGCAGCCGGGGGGACAGGGGGCCCTACGAGCAGTACTTC
CDR3aa: CASSRGDRGPYEQYF

j_gene: TRBJ2-2
d_gene: .
abundance: few
v_gene: TRBV2
CDR3nt: TGTGCCAGCAGCGCAACCGGGGAGCTGTTTTTT
CDR3aa: CASSATGELFF

j_gene: TRBJ2-1
d_gene: .
abundance: .
v_gene: TRBV10-2
CDR3nt: TGCGCCAGCAGTGATCAGCTACGGAGCTCCTACAATGAGCAGTTCTTC
CDR3aa: CASSDQLRSSYNEQFF

j_gene: TRBJ2-7
d_gene: .
abundance: .
v_gene: TRBV11-3
CDR3nt: TGTGCCAGCAGCTTAGATTTTGGGGGAGAGCAGTACTTC
CDR3aa: CASSLDFGGEQYF

j_gene: TRBJ2-7
d_gene: TRBD2
abundance: few
v_gene: TRBV3-1/TRBV3-2
CDR3nt: TGTGCCAGCAGCAGCGGACTAGCGGGGGTCGAGCAGTACTTC
CDR3aa: CASSSGLAGVEQYF

j_gene: TRBJ2-3
d_gene: TRBD2
abundance: .
v_gene: TRBV2
CDR3nt: TGTGCCAGCAGGGTCCCTAGCGGGGGGGGCACAGATACGCAGTATTTT
CDR3aa: CASRVPSGGGTDTQYF

j_gene: TRBJ2-1
d_gene: TRBD1
abundance: once
v_gene: TRBV5-4
CDR3nt: TGTGCCAGCAGCTTCCCCGGGACAGAACTTCACAATGAGCAGTTCTTC
CDR3aa: CASSFPGTELHNEQFF

j_gene: TRBJ2-2
d_gene: .
abundance: once
v_gene: TRBV9
CDR3nt: TGTGCCAGCAGCGTAGTAAATAGTGGCACCGGGGAGCTGTTTTTT
CDR3aa: CASSVVNSGTGELFF

j_gene: TRBJ1-4
d_gene: TRBD1
abundance: few
v_gene: TRBV30
CDR3nt: TGTGCCTTTTCAGGGGGGCCTAATGAAAAACTGTTTTTT
CDR3aa: CAFSGGPNEKLFF

j_gene: TRBJ2-3
d_gene: .
abundance: .
v_gene: TRBV5-1
CDR3nt: TGCGCCAGCAGCTTGGATAGCTACAGCACAGATACGCAGTATTTT
CDR3aa: CASSLDSYSTDTQYF

j_gene: TRBJ1-6
d_gene: .
abundance: .
v_gene: TRBV10-3
CDR3nt: TGTGCCATCAGTGAGGCAAATAGGGGGTCACCCCTCCACTTT
CDR3aa: CAISEANRGSPLHF

j_gene: TRBJ2-5
d_gene: TRBD2
abundance: .
v_gene: TRBV5-8
CDR3nt: TGTGCCAGCAGCTACCAGAGGTCTAGCGGGGGGGAACAAGAGACCCAGTACTTC
CDR3aa: CASSYQRSSGGEQETQYF

j_gene: TRBJ2-3
d_gene: TRBD1
abundance: .
v_gene: TRBV6-5
CDR3nt: TGTGCCTGCAGGGGGCCCACAGATACGCAGTATTTT
CDR3aa: CACRGPTDTQYF

j_gene: TRBJ2-1
d_gene: .
abundance: .
v_gene: TRBV12-2
CDR3nt: TGTGCAAGTCACGGGAGGGCCCTTTTCCTAAGAAACAATGAGCAGTTCTTC
CDR3aa: CASHGRALFLRNNEQFF

j_gene: TRBJ1-5
d_gene: TRBD1
abundance: few
v_gene: TRBV19
CDR3nt: TGTGCCAGTAGTGGGACAGGGGTAACGCATCAGCCCCAGCATTTT
CDR3aa: CASSGTGVTHQPQHF

j_gene: TRBJ2-1
d_gene: TRBD2
abundance: once
v_gene: TRBV27
CDR3nt: TGTGCCAGCAGTTTAATATTCGGACTAGCGAAGATCGATGAGCAGTTCTTC
CDR3aa: CASSLIFGLAKIDEQFF

j_gene: TRBJ2-7
d_gene: .
abundance: once
v_gene: TRBV9
CDR3nt: TGTGCCAGCAGCGCACAGGGAAATGGCTACGAGCAGTACTTC
CDR3aa: CASSAQGNGYEQYF

j_gene: TRBJ1-2
d_gene: .
abundance: .
v_gene: TRBV12-3/TRBV12-4
CDR3nt: TGTGCCACCTGGGGGGAAGGGGGCTATGGCTACACCTTC
CDR3aa: CATWGEGGYGYTF

j_gene: TRBJ1-1
d_gene: .
abundance: .
v_gene: TRBV7-2
CDR3nt: TGTGCCAGCAGCCGTGGTCCGGACACTGAAGCTTTCTTT
CDR3aa: CASSRGPDTEAFF

j_gene: TRBJ2-6
d_gene: TRBD1
abundance: .
v_gene: TRBV19
CDR3nt: TGTGCCAGTAGTCTCGGACAGGGCCCTAGCTCTGGGGCCAACGTCCTGACTTTC
CDR3aa: CASSLGQGPSSGANVLTF

j_gene: TRBJ2-1
d_gene: .
abundance: .
v_gene: TRBV5-1
CDR3nt: TGCGCCAGCAGCTTGATCCCGACGGGCAATGAGCAGTTCTTC
CDR3aa: CASSLIPTGNEQFF

j_gene: TRBJ1-2
d_gene: TRBD1
abundance: few
v_gene: TRBV5-1
CDR3nt: TGCGCCAGCAGCCAAGACAGGGATCATGGCTACACCTTC
CDR3aa: CASSQDRDHGYTF

j_gene: TRBJ2-2
d_gene: TRBD1
abundance: .
v_gene: TRBV7-8
CDR3nt: TGTGCCAGCAGTTCCGGGACAGGGGGCATGAGGGAGCTGTTTTTT
CDR3aa: CASSSGTGGMRELFF

j_gene: TRBJ2-7
d_gene: TRBD2
abundance: few
v_gene: TRBV9
CDR3nt: TGTGCCAGCAGCGTAGGTCCTAGCGGAGGGCCCTACGAGCAGTACTTC
CDR3aa: CASSVGPSGGPYEQYF

j_gene: TRBJ1-2
d_gene: TRBD1
abundance: .
v_gene: TRBV3-1/TRBV3-2
CDR3nt: TGTGCCAGCAGCCAAGGGGGGACCCGGACAGGGACAGATGGCTACACCTTC
CDR3aa: CASSQGGTRTGTDGYTF

j_gene: TRBJ1-5
d_gene: .
abundance: .
v_gene: TRBV15
CDR3nt: TGTGCCACCAGCAGGCAATATAGCAATCAGCCCCAGCATTTT
CDR3aa: CATSRQYSNQPQHF

j_gene: TRBJ2-3
d_gene: TRBD2
abundance: .
v_gene: TRBV3-1/TRBV3-2
CDR3nt: TGTGCCAGCAGCCAAGATTTTTCTAGCGGACCAGATACGCAGTATTTT
CDR3aa: CASSQDFSSGPDTQYF

j_gene: TRBJ1-6
d_gene: TRBD1
abundance: .
v_gene: TRBV5-1
CDR3nt: TGCGCCAGCAGCGTCCAGGGGGCAGGGAATTCACCCCTCCACTTT
CDR3aa: CASSVQGAGNSPLHF

j_gene: TRBJ2-5
d_gene: .
abundance: .
v_gene: TRBV30
CDR3nt: TGTGCCTGGACAATTGGCAGTGAAGAGACCCAGTACTTC
CDR3aa: CAWTIGSEETQYF

j_gene: TRBJ2-1
d_gene: .
abundance: .
v_gene: TRBV6-1
CDR3nt: TGTGCCAGCAGTGAGGGTCCGGAGTTCAATGAGCAGTTCTTC
CDR3aa: CASSEGPEFNEQFF

j_gene: TRBJ2-7
d_gene: TRBD2
abundance: few
v_gene: TRBV2
CDR3nt: TGTGCCAGCAGTCAAGGGGAGGGGAGAGAGCAGTACTTC
CDR3aa: CASSQGEGREQYF

j_gene: TRBJ1-1
d_gene: TRBD1
abundance: .
v_gene: TRBV9
CDR3nt: TGTGCCAGCAGCGTAGCTCGGACAGGGTGGTCGGACACTGAAGCTTTCTTT
CDR3aa: CASSVARTGWSDTEAFF

j_gene: TRBJ2-4
d_gene: TRBD2
abundance: large
v_gene: TRBV10-1
CDR3nt: TGCGCCAGCAGTGAGACATCGGGACTACGATTAGCCAAAAACATTCAGTACTTC
CDR3aa: CASSETSGLRLAKNIQYF

j_gene: TRBJ2-5
d_gene: TRBD2
abundance: .
v_gene: TRBV4-1
CDR3nt: TGCGCCAGCAGCCAAGCCGGACTAGCGGGACCGTCGGACTTC
CDR3aa: CASSQAGLAGPSDF

j_gene: TRBJ1-1
d_gene: .
abundance: .
v_gene: TRBV27
CDR3nt: TGTGCCAGCAGTTCTGGGACCCTGGGGGACACTGAAGCTTTCTTT
CDR3aa: CASSSGTLGDTEAFF